The clone carrying this T cell receptor (beta chain) has a single count. This record belongs to a study of radiation and T cells in renal cell carcinoma. Indicated time point: blood 2 weeks post-SBRT. Treatment: 15 Gy SBRT to primary tumor, nephrectomy 4 weeks later. Using immunoSEQ multiplex PCR, the repertoire was profiled, and TCRdb retains in-frame clones only, with some absent. The table has 70,000 or so clones, about 80% seen once. Losses at the gene ends were 1 base for V and 5 bases for J; bases not matched to a gene: 9. Germline V lookup: CDR1 SGHRS, CDR2 YFSETQ. The CDR3 has 16 amino acids. The sample was blood, taken from a patient whose treatment included radiotherapy and nephrectomy. This chain uses TRBV5-1 with TRBJ2-5; 9 bases match TRBD1. The TCR sequence derives from a man in his 60s with renal cell carcinoma. CDR3 region: CASSLYGTGSAETQYF. The DNA of the CDR3 is TGCGCCAGCAGCTTGTACGGGACAGGGTCGGCTGAGACCCAGTACTTC.